A selection of T cell receptor beta chains follows, all from one sample in a study of cytomegalovirus exposure and HLA in healthy donors. Generated by immunoSEQ multiplex PCR, the TCRdb table keeps only in-frame clones and is missing some. This table holds about 190,000 clones, approximately 78% found once. The sequenced sample was PBMCs. Receptor source: a woman aged 18-35 years in good health and CMV-seronegative. Both conserved end residues are part of each CDR3. Fields, in order: clone size, J gene, D gene, V gene, CDR3 protein, CDR3 DNA. A D gene is named only where the DNA matches it firmly. Some rows mark clone size as missing; the rest say once, few, many or name a class of expanded clone.

>.|TRBJ2-7|TRBD2|TRBV6-5
CASSYAAGASYEQYF
TGTGCCAGCAGTTACGCCGCGGGAGCGTCCTACGAGCAGTACTTC
>.|TRBJ1-6|.|TRBV19
CASRQSNSPLHF
TGTGCCAGTAGACAGTCTAATTCACCCCTCCACTTT
>.|TRBJ2-2|TRBD1|TRBV18
CASSPVGQGGTGELFF
TGTGCCAGCTCACCCGTAGGACAGGGCGGCACCGGGGAGCTGTTTTTT
>.|TRBJ1-5|.|TRBV27
CASRRRYAGDGNQPQHF
TGTGCCAGCAGACGTAGGTATGCAGGGGATGGCAATCAGCCCCAGCATTTT
>.|TRBJ1-2|.|TRBV6-1
CASSEDTLNYGYTF
TGTGCCAGCAGTGAAGACACCCTTAACTATGGCTACACCTTC
>.|TRBJ1-2|.|TRBV2
CASTSLADSGYTF
TGTGCCAGCACCTCGTTGGCGGATAGTGGCTACACCTTC
>.|TRBJ2-1|TRBD2|TRBV6-1
CASSGGLAGVYEQFF
TGTGCCAGCAGTGGAGGACTAGCGGGGGTCTATGAGCAGTTCTTC
>.|TRBJ2-1|.|TRBV19
CASSIGGGAAYNEQFF
TGTGCCAGTAGTATAGGCGGTGGGGCAGCTTACAATGAGCAGTTCTTC
>.|TRBJ2-3|TRBD2|TRBV10-3
CAIRDSGGEDTQYF
TGTGCCATCCGAGACAGCGGGGGGGAAGATACGCAGTATTTT
>.|TRBJ2-7|TRBD2|TRBV30
CAWSLIAGNGYEQYF
TGTGCCTGGAGTCTAATAGCGGGTAATGGGTACGAGCAGTACTTC
>once|TRBJ2-3|.|TRBV6-6
CASSYSQGWGTDTQYF
TGTGCCAGCAGTTACTCGCAGGGATGGGGCACAGATACGCAGTATTTT
>.|TRBJ1-3|.|TRBV6-5
CASSLGGQRNTIYF
TGTGCCAGCAGTTTAGGGGGACAAAGAAACACCATATATTTT
>once|TRBJ2-1|.|TRBV6-5
CASSSIRDNEQFF
TGTGCCAGCTCTTCAATTCGGGACAATGAGCAGTTCTTC
>.|TRBJ1-2|TRBD1|TRBV6-5
CASSYPGQSDGYTF
TGTGCCAGCAGTTACCCGGGACAGTCCGATGGCTACACCTTC
>.|TRBJ1-2|.|TRBV5-1
CASRPDSNYGYTF
TGCGCCAGCAGACCTGACAGTAACTATGGCTACACCTTC
>.|TRBJ1-5|.|TRBV10-3
CAISQEGLQPQHF
TGTGCCATCTCACAGGAGGGACTTCAGCCCCAGCATTTT
>few|TRBJ1-4|.|TRBV6-1
CASSEAQGLGEKLFF
TGTGCCAGCAGTGAAGCTCAGGGGTTGGGGGAAAAACTGTTTTTT
>once|TRBJ2-7|.|TRBV5-1
CASSSGSLREQYF
TGCGCCAGCAGCTCCGGATCCTTGAGGGAGCAGTACTTC
>.|TRBJ2-4|.|TRBV25-1
CASSGGPGNIQYF
TGTGCCAGCAGTGGAGGGCCAGGAAACATTCAGTACTTC
>.|TRBJ2-5|.|TRBV21-1
CASSKGVRRKETQYF
TGTGCCAGCAGCAAAGGGGTAAGGCGGAAAGAGACCCAGTACTTC
>.|TRBJ2-4|.|TRBV30
CAWSVPGSANIQYF
TGTGCCTGGAGTGTACCCGGGAGTGCTAACATTCAGTACTTC
>.|TRBJ2-1|TRBD2|TRBV11-1
CASSLTSGGPWDEQFF
TGTGCCAGCAGCTTGACTAGCGGGGGCCCCTGGGATGAGCAGTTCTTC
>.|TRBJ2-3|TRBD1|TRBV4-2
CASSQVWAGGDTDTQYF
TGTGCCAGCAGCCAAGTTTGGGCAGGGGGCGACACAGATACGCAGTATTTT
>.|TRBJ2-5|TRBD2|TRBV5-4
CASSAGLADQETQYF
TGTGCCAGCAGCGCGGGACTAGCGGACCAAGAGACCCAGTACTTC
>.|TRBJ2-1|.|TRBV20-1
CSASEYNEQFF
TGCAGTGCCTCGGAGTACAATGAGCAGTTCTTC
>.|TRBJ1-6|.|TRBV5-5
CASSLEGATSPLHF
TGTGCCAGCAGCTTGGAAGGGGCTACTTCACCCCTCCACTTT
>.|TRBJ2-1|TRBD2|TRBV19
CASSTRREGHEQFF
TGTGCCAGTAGTACCCGTCGGGAGGGCCATGAGCAGTTCTTC
>.|TRBJ1-2|.|TRBV19
CASSSGVGYTF
TGTGCCAGTAGCTCAGGGGTTGGCTACACCTTC
>few|TRBJ2-1|.|TRBV5-1
CASKEIRGLLVDEQFF
TGCGCCAGCAAGGAAATAAGGGGCTTATTAGTTGATGAGCAGTTCTTC
>.|TRBJ2-3|.|TRBV5-1
CASSLGLSTDTQYF
TGCGCCAGCAGCTTGGGACTGAGCACAGATACGCAGTATTTT
>once|TRBJ2-5|TRBD1|TRBV30
CAWKSGTGVGETQYF
TGTGCCTGGAAGTCAGGGACAGGGGTAGGGGAGACCCAGTACTTC
>.|TRBJ2-1|TRBD2|TRBV7-9
CASSLMTSGNNEQFF
TGTGCCAGCAGCTTAATGACTAGCGGAAACAATGAGCAGTTCTTC
>few|TRBJ2-7|.|TRBV10-3
CAISESTPTYEQYF
TGTGCCATCAGTGAGTCGACACCGACCTACGAGCAGTACTTC
>.|TRBJ2-4|.|TRBV28
CASSSKALAKNIQYF
TGTGCCAGCAGTTCCAAAGCCCTAGCCAAAAACATTCAGTACTTC
>once|TRBJ2-7|.|TRBV6-5
CASSYIQSYEQYF
TGTGCCAGCAGTTACATTCAGTCCTACGAGCAGTACTTC
>.|TRBJ2-2|TRBD1|TRBV28
CASSLFEGAIGELFF
TGTGCCAGCAGTTTATTTGAGGGGGCGATCGGGGAGCTGTTTTTT
>.|TRBJ2-6|TRBD1|TRBV13
CASSFGTGAGANVLTF
TGTGCCAGCAGCTTCGGGACAGGGGCCGGGGCCAACGTCCTGACTTTC
>.|TRBJ2-1|TRBD2|TRBV6-6
CASSYLTGGGQFF
TGTGCCAGCAGTTACTTAACCGGGGGGGGGCAGTTCTTC
>.|TRBJ2-1|TRBD1|TRBV15
CATSSFRDREYDEQFF
TGTGCCACCAGCTCCTTCCGGGACAGGGAATATGATGAGCAGTTCTTC
>.|TRBJ2-7|TRBD1|TRBV29-1
CSVDLGTGGSWEQYF
TGCAGCGTCGACCTCGGGACAGGGGGCTCTTGGGAGCAGTACTTC
>.|TRBJ2-1|TRBD2|TRBV5-8
CASSDGTSFHNEQFF
TGTGCCAGCAGCGATGGGACTAGCTTCCACAATGAGCAGTTCTTC
>.|TRBJ2-2|TRBD1|TRBV2
CASNRGGMNTGELFF
TGTGCCAGCAACAGGGGCGGTATGAACACCGGGGAGCTGTTTTTT
>.|TRBJ2-7|TRBD1|TRBV28
CASSWGQSSYEQYF
TGTGCCAGCAGCTGGGGACAGTCCTCCTACGAGCAGTACTTC
>.|TRBJ2-7|.|TRBV5-1
CASSHNLQDEQYF
TGCGCCAGCAGCCATAACCTACAGGACGAGCAGTACTTC
>.|TRBJ2-1|.|TRBV15
CATRVTSGFYNEQFF
TGTGCCACCAGGGTCACGTCGGGGTTCTACAATGAGCAGTTCTTC
>.|TRBJ2-2|.|TRBV2
CASRPGLQTGELFF
TGTGCCAGCAGACCGGGACTTCAAACCGGGGAGCTGTTTTTT
>.|TRBJ2-7|TRBD2|TRBV2
CASTNRDYGSF
TGTGCCAGCACCAACCGGGACTACGGTTCCTTC
>.|TRBJ2-1|.|TRBV2
CASSETGSSYNEQFF
TGTGCCAGCAGTGAGACTGGGAGCTCCTACAATGAGCAGTTCTTC
>once|TRBJ2-5|.|TRBV7-6
CASSLQLGRQETQYF
TGTGCCAGCAGCTTACAACTAGGCCGGCAAGAGACCCAGTACTTC
>.|TRBJ2-2|.|TRBV28
CATVERNTGELFF
TGTGCCACCGTAGAACGGAACACCGGGGAGCTGTTTTTT
>once|TRBJ2-1|.|TRBV2
CASSSAGTRNEQFF
TGTGCCAGCAGTTCTGCGGGAACTCGTAATGAGCAGTTCTTC
>.|TRBJ2-3|TRBD2|TRBV25-1
CASSFGGTTLDTQYF
TGTGCCAGCAGCTTTGGGGGGACTACACTCGATACGCAGTATTTT
>few|TRBJ1-4|.|TRBV14
CASSQDHGATNEKLFF
TGTGCCAGCAGCCAAGACCACGGGGCAACTAATGAAAAACTGTTTTTT
>.|TRBJ2-3|TRBD2|TRBV5-6
CASSLLAGGTDTQYF
TGTGCCAGCAGCTTGCTAGCGGGGGGTACAGATACGCAGTATTTT
>.|TRBJ2-7|TRBD2|TRBV15
CATSNLAGGPEQYF
TGTGCCACCAGCAACCTAGCGGGGGGGCCCGAGCAGTACTTC